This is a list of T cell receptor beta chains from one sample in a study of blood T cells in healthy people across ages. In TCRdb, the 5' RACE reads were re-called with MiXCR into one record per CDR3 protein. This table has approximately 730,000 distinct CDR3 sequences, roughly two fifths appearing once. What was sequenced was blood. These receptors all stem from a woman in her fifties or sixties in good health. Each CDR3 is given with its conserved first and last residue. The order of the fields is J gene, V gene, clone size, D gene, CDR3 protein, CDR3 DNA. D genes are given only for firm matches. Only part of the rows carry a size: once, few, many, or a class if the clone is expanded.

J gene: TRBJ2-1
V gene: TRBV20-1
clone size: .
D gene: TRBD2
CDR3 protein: CSAPGLAGGLYNEQFF
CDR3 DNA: TGCAGTGCACCGGGACTAGCGGGGGGGCTCTACAATGAGCAGTTCTTC

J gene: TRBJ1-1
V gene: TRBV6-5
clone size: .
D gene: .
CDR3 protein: CATTFVGRREAFF
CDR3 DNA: TGTGCCACCACCTTCGTCGGTAGGCGGGAAGCTTTCTTT

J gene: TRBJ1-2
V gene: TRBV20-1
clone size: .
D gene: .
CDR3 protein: CSARAPGQNLDYGYTF
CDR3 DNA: TGCAGTGCTAGAGCCCCTGGACAGAATCTCGACTATGGCTACACCTTC

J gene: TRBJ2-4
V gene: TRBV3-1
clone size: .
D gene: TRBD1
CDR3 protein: CASSQAQTGFTGRWANIQYF
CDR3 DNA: TGTGCCAGCAGCCAAGCCCAGACAGGGTTCACCGGACGTTGGGCAAACATTCAGTACTTC

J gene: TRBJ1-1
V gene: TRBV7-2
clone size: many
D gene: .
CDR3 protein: CASSFLDRNTEAFF
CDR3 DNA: TGTGCCAGCAGCTTCTTGGACAGAAACACTGAAGCTTTCTTT

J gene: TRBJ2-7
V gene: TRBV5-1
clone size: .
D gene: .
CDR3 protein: CASNPLTRESYEQYF
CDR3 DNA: TGCGCCAGCAACCCCCTGACTAGAGAGTCCTACGAGCAGTACTTC

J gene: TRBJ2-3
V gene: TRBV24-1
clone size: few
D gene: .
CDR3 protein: CATSAGGSDTQYF
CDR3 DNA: TGTGCCACCAGTGCCGGGGGCTCAGATACGCAGTATTTT

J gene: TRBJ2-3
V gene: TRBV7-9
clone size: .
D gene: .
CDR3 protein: CASSLGDITDTQYF
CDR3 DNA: TGTGCCAGCAGCTTAGGTGATATTACAGATACGCAGTATTTT

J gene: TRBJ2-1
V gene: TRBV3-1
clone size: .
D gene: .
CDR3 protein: CASSQATQKYNEQFF
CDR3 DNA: TGTGCCAGCAGCCAAGCGACCCAGAAATACAATGAGCAGTTCTTC

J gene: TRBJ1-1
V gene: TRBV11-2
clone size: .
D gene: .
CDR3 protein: CASSFGPRLGASRTEAFF
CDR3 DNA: TGTGCCAGCAGCTTTGGCCCTAGGTTGGGGGCCAGTCGCACTGAAGCTTTCTTT

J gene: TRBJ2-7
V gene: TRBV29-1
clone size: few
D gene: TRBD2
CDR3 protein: CSVGTSGGRSEQYF
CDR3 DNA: TGCAGCGTTGGGACTAGCGGGGGCCGGAGCGAGCAGTACTTC

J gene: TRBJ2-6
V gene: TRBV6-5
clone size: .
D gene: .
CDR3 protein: CASSPKASSGANVLTF
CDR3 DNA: TGTGCCAGCAGTCCTAAAGCTAGCTCTGGGGCCAACGTCCTGACTTTC

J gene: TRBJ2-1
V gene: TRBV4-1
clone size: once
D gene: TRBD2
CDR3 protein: CASIQAPSGATYNEQFF
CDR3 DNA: TGCGCCAGCATCCAAGCGCCCAGCGGGGCAACCTACAATGAGCAGTTCTTC

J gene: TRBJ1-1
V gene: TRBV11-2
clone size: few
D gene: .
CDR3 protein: CASSLSQANTEAFF
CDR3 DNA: TGTGCCAGCAGCTTATCACAGGCGAACACTGAAGCTTTCTTT

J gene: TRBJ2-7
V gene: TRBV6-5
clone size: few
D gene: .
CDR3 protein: CASSYSVRAEEQYF
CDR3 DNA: TGTGCCAGCAGTTACTCCGTCAGAGCGGAGGAGCAGTACTTC

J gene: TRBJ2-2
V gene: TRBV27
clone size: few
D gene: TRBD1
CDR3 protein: CASSLAQGAGTGELFF
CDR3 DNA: TGTGCCAGCAGTTTAGCTCAGGGGGCGGGAACCGGGGAGCTGTTTTTT

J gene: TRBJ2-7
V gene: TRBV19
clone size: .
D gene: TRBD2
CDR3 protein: CASSTRLAGGSSYEQYF
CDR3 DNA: TGTGCCAGTAGTACCCGACTAGCGGGGGGGAGCTCCTACGAGCAGTACTTC

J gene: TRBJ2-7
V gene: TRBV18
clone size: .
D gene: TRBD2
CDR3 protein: CASFRTSGGYEQYF
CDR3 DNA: TGTGCCAGCTTTAGGACTAGCGGGGGATACGAGCAGTACTTC

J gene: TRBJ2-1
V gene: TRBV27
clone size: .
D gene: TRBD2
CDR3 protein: CASSLQTSGNEQFF
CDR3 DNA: TGTGCCAGCAGTTTACAGACTAGCGGGAATGAGCAGTTCTTC

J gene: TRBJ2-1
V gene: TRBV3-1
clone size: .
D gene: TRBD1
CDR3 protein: CASSQAGTGPNEQFF
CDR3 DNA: TGTGCCAGCAGCCAAGCCGGGACAGGGCCGAATGAGCAGTTCTTC

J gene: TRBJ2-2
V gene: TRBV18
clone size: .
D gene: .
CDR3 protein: CASSPSQANTNTGELFF
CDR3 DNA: TGTGCCAGCTCACCAAGCCAGGCCAATACGAACACCGGGGAGCTGTTTTTT

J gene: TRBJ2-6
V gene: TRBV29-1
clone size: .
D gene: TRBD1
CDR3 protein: CSVKTGAGANVLTF
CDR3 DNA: TGCAGCGTAAAGACAGGGGCTGGGGCCAACGTCCTGACTTTC

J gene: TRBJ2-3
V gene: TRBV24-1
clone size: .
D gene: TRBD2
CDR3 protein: CATSGTSGTDTQYF
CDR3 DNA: TGTGCCACCAGCGGGACTAGCGGCACAGATACGCAGTATTTT

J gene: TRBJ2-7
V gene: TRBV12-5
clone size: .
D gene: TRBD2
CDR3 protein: CASGLQGTSGSYAYEQYF
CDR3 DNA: TGTGCTAGTGGTTTGCAGGGGACTAGCGGGAGTTATGCCTACGAGCAGTACTTC

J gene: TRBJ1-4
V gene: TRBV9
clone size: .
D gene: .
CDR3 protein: CASSVLGATNEKLFF
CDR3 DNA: TGTGCCAGCAGCGTCCTGGGAGCAACTAATGAAAAACTGTTTTTT

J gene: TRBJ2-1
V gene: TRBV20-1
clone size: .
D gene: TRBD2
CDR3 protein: CSARGGTSGISYNEQFF
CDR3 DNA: TGCAGTGCTAGAGGTGGGACTAGCGGGATCTCCTACAATGAGCAGTTCTTC

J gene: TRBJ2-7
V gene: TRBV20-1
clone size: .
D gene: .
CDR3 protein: CSAPGSRVHEQYF
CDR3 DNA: TGCAGTGCCCCCGGGAGCCGAGTCCATGAGCAGTACTTC

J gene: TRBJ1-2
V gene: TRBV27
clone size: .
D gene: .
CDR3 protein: CAGRKGGYTF
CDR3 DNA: TGTGCCGGACGGAAGGGGGGCTACACCTTC

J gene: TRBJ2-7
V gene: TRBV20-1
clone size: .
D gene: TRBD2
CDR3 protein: CSASPPSSGRRSYEQYF
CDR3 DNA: TGCAGTGCTAGCCCCCCCTCGAGCGGGAGACGATCCTACGAGCAGTACTTC

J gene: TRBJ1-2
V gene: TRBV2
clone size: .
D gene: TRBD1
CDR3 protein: CASRGGTGTDGGYTF
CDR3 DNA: TGTGCCAGCAGGGGTGGGACAGGGACGGATGGTGGCTACACCTTC

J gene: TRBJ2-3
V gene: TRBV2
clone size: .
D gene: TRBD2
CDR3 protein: CASRGWTSGRSTDTQYF
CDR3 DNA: TGTGCCAGCAGGGGTTGGACTAGCGGGAGAAGTACAGATACGCAGTATTTT

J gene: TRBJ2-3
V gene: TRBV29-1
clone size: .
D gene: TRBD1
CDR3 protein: CSAEPRDSVAADTQYF
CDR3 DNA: TGCAGCGCCGAACCCCGGGACAGTGTGGCCGCAGATACGCAGTATTTT

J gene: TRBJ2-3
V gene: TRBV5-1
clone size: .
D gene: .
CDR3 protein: CASSTSQENADTQYF
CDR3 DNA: TGCGCCAGCAGCACCTCACAGGAGAACGCAGATACGCAGTATTTT

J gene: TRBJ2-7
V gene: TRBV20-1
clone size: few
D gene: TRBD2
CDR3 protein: CSARGLAAEQYF
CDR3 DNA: TGCAGTGCTAGAGGCCTAGCGGCCGAGCAGTACTTC

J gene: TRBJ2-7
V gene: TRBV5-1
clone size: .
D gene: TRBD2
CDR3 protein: CASSFGTSGRATGSYEQYF
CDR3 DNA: TGCGCCAGCAGCTTTGGTACTAGCGGGAGAGCTACAGGCTCCTACGAGCAGTACTTC

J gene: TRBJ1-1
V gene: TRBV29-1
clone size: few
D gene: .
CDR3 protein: CSVWAVNTEAFF
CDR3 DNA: TGCAGCGTTTGGGCAGTGAACACTGAAGCTTTCTTT

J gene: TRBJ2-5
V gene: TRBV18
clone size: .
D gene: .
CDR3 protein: CASSPGADQESQYF
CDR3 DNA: TGTGCCAGCTCTCCAGGGGCGGACCAAGAATCCCAGTACTTC

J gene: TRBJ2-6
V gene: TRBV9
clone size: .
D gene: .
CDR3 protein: CASSVDQGSGANVLTF
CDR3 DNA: TGTGCCAGCAGCGTAGATCAGGGTTCTGGGGCCAACGTCCTGACTTTC

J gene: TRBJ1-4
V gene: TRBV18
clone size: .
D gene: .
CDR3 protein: CASSRDTNEKLFF
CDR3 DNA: TGTGCCAGCTCCCGGGACACTAATGAAAAGCTGTTTTTT

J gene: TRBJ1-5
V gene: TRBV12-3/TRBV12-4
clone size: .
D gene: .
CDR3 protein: CASSFPDSNQPQHF
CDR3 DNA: TGTGCCAGCAGTTTCCCGGACAGCAATCAGCCCCAGCATTTT

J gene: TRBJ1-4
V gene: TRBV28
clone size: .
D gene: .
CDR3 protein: CASSFSAGTEKLFF
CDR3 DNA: TGTGCCAGCAGTTTCTCGGCAGGGACTGAAAAACTGTTTTTT

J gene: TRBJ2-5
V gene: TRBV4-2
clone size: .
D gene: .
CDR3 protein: CASSQGWGGLQETQYF
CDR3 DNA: TGTGCCAGCAGCCAAGGGTGGGGGGGCCTGCAAGAGACCCAGTACTTC

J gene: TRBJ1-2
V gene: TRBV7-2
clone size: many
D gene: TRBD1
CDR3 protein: CASSRRQGPDGYTF
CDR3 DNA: TGTGCCAGCAGCAGGAGACAGGGGCCAGATGGCTACACCTTC

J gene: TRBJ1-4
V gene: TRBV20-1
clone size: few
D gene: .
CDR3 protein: CSARDRGASNEKLFF
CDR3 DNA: TGCAGTGCTAGAGATCGGGGGGCTTCTAATGAAAAACTGTTTTTT

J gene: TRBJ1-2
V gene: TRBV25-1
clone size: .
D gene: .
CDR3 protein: CASSDRQASGGYTF
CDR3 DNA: TGTGCCAGCTCAGATCGCCAGGCCTCTGGTGGCTACACCTTC

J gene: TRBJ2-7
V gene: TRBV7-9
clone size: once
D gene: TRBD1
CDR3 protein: CASSTGTGPEQYF
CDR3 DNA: TGTGCCAGCAGCACCGGGACAGGGCCCGAGCAGTACTTC

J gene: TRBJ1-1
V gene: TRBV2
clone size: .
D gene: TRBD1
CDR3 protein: CASIPGQGLAEAFF
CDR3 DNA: TGTGCCAGCATCCCGGGACAGGGTTTGGCTGAAGCTTTCTTT

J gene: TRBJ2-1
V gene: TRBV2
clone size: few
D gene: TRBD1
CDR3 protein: CASSETGESYNNEQFF
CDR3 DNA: TGTGCCAGCAGTGAAACAGGGGAAAGTTACAACAATGAGCAGTTCTTC

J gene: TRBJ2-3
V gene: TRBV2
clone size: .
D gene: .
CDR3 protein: CASSEQDSSSTDTEYF
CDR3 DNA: TGTGCCAGCAGTGAACAGGATTCATCTAGCACAGATACGGAGTATTTT

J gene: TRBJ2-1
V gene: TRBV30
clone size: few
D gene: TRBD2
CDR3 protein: CAWSRGLAGEEQFF
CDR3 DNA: TGTGCCTGGAGCCGGGGCCTAGCGGGGGAAGAGCAGTTCTTC